Reported below is one TCR beta chain. The sample belongs to a study of blood T cell repertoires in COVID-19. Study overall: Sites across the United States, Italy and Spain contributed samples from acute and convalescent COVID-19. Sources were T cells, B-cell-depleted T cells, or PBMCs; the material itself was cDNA or gDNA.

Germline-derived CDR1 and CDR2 are MDHEN and SYDVKM. This CDR3 has 16 residues. J gave up 4 bases and V 4 bases, and 11 bases lay outside the gene matches. In the study's own analysis: How many nucleated cells were present was estimated from reference gene primer amplification. Clones were sequenced by immunoSEQ multiplex PCR, and TCRdb holds only the in-frame ones, with some missing. Clonal size and the V and J genes are those of that table, whereas D and trimming came from the DNA. This sample has tens of thousands of clones, with about nine tenths found just once. The chain has TRBV28 and TRBJ2-5, with TRBD1 identical over 8 bases. Material: peripheral blood. This TCR came from a woman aged 45-65 years with active COVID-19. CDR3 region: CASSYPRQGQGETQYF. The CDR3 DNA is TGTGCCAGCAGTTACCCCCGACAGGGGCAGGGAGAGACCCAGTACTTC. The entire variable domain, with the rest obtained from reference TRBV28 and TRBJ2-5, is as follows: DVKVTQSSRYLVKRTGEKVFLECVQDMDHENMFWYRQDPGLGLRLIYFSYDVKMKEKGDIPEGYSVSREKKERFSLILESASTNQTSMYLCASSYPRQGQGETQYFGPGTRLLVL.